This paragraph covers one T cell receptor beta chain sequence. Its antigen is not identified. The entry originates in a study of cytomegalovirus exposure and HLA in healthy donors. Study-wide findings and caveats: CMV serostatus was the sole immune exposure data available.

Primers: 60 Vbeta forward and 13 Jbeta reverse. The table came from immunoSEQ multiplex PCR; TCRdb's copy has only in-frame clones and leaves some out. The sample includes some 150,000 clones, 79% of them seen just once. V shed 4 bases and J 7 bases; nucleotides not matched to a gene: 2. CDR1 and CDR2 (germline): MNHNY, SVGAGI (reference sequence). The CDR3 contains 12 residues. The chain carries TRBV6-6 and TRBJ2-7; 9 bases map to TRBD2. This receptor was obtained from a man aged 35 to 55 in good health and CMV-seronegative. Material for sequencing was PBMCs. The CDR3 sequence is CASSSREGEQYF. As DNA, the CDR3 is TGTGCCAGCAGTTCGCGGGAGGGGGAGCAGTACTTC.